The T cell receptor beta chain under discussion was sequenced for a study of cytomegalovirus exposure and HLA in healthy donors. General observations from the study: HLA allele associations emerged for 16,951 TCR beta sequences in a later analysis, at 0.05 false discovery rate.

Trimming took off 5 bases at V and 5 bases at J, with 11 bases between the two ends. This CDR3 is built from 13 residues. Germline V gives CDR1 MNHEY, CDR2 SMNVEV (reference sequence). Comments on this clone: The antigen is unknown.

The PCR employed 60 Vbeta primers together with 13 Jbeta primers. Some clones are missing from TCRdb's copy, which holds only in-frame ones; the method was immunoSEQ multiplex PCR. The data show roughly 160,000 clones, roughly 85% seen once. The sequenced material came from PBMCs. This chain uses TRBV27 with TRBJ2-3, with D perhaps matching TRBD2 (5 bases). The clonotype was recovered from a man younger than 30 in good health and CMV-seropositive. CDR3 DNA sequence: TGTGCCAGCAGTCCCGGGGTGGAAGATACGCAGTATTTT. This sequence encodes CASSPGVEDTQYF.